This T cell receptor (beta chain) was recovered during a study of CD4 and CD8 cells across lung adenocarcinoma regions. Germline CDR1 reads MNHGY; CDR2 reads SVAAGI. The germline V and J ends were trimmed by 6 bases and 13 bases, with 25 bases remaining between them. The CDR3 loop spans 15 amino acids. In its sample, this clonotype was seen many times. TCRdb reprocessed the PCR reads via MiXCR and lists one record per CDR3 protein. The table records more than 9,500 distinct CDR3 sequences, approximately 50% of them present only once. Samples came from patients with localized non-small cell lung adenocarcinoma.

The J gene is TRBJ2-1, the V gene TRBV6-9; no definite D call. The specimen sequenced was CD8+ T cells from the margin of a lung tumor. The TCR sequence derives from a male donor with lung adenocarcinoma. The CD4 and CD8 labels of this study may be unreliable. The DNA for the CDR3 is TGTGCCAGCAGCCCCAAGGGTTGGGCCAAAAACATTCAGTTCTTC. This sequence encodes CASSPKGWAKNIQFF.